This TCR beta chain was captured in a study of technical replicates of blood from a few donors. TCRdb keeps only in-frame clones here, not all; method: immunoSEQ multiplex PCR. There are roughly 62,000 clones in the sample; 91% occur only once, and approximately 3.9% lies in the top ten. The V and J ends lost 3 bases and 9 bases respectively, with 15 bases between them. Germline loops: CDR1 SQVTM, CDR2 ANQGSEA. CDR3 length: 13 amino acids. Sequencing used PBMCs. The sequence was collected from a human donor in good health. Some clones in this sample may be carry-over from other donors' samples. This chain uses TRBV29-1 with TRBJ2-1; possible D gene TRBD2, 6 bases. The CDR3 here is CSVDETGAGEQFF. Written as DNA, the CDR3 is TGCAGCGTTGACGAAACGGGAGCCGGTGAGCAGTTCTTC.